This paragraph reports one T cell receptor (beta chain). This clonotype came up many times. This clone's antigen is unknown. Base qualities are not provided; no much larger clone lies one nucleotide away. This specimen's treatment or condition label, per the study, means: allogeneic hematopoietic cell transplantation with graft depleted of TCRalphabeta T cells and CD19 B cells. Transplant recipients were children who received TCRalphabeta/CD19-depleted allogeneic hematopoietic cell grafts. This specimen comes from a study of T-cell reconstitution after alpha-beta-depleted transplantation in children (dated by TCRdb to between 2015 and 2016). A note on the overall study: Using TCR repertoire profiling, the study followed T-cell immune reconstitution in a quantitative way in children after TCRalphabeta/CD19-depleted allogeneic hematopoietic cell transplantation.

On the study overall, not on this receptor specifically: In some patients, high TCRbeta diversity at day 60 was attributed to recipient T cells and intrathymic progenitors that had survived conditioning. The frequencies of hyperexpanded clones fell over the following months, and after one year, T-cell counts and TCRbeta diversity were mostly attributed to newly produced T cells. The apparently early alphabetaT-cell count recovery about two months after transplant was reportedly dependent on only several hundred rapidly expanded clones derived from non-depleted graft cells.

Library generation was performed with PCR. For sequencing, an Illumina HiSeq 2500 was employed. Molecular barcoding was employed in the preparation of TCR libraries, with unique molecular identifiers being used to normalize TCRbeta repertoire quantification. TCRdb redid the processing of the public reads, applying fastp at Q25 and MiXCR, and retained in-frame beta chains. Every entry covers one CDR3 protein and lists the most common genes and DNA from its rows. The sample table shows about 290,000 distinct CDR3 sequences, and around 7.3% are seen once. In total, the top ten clones hold 9.1% of the sample. V drops 0 bases and J drops 1 base, leaving 7 bases in between. The CDR3 contains 14 residues, cysteine and phenylalanine counted. The only DNA kept is the CDR3, 42 bases in frame from the first base. The germline V gene (reference sequence) yields DFQATT for CDR1 and SNEGSKA for CDR2.

The chain joins TRBV20-1 to TRBJ1-5; the D gene is not confidently resolved. The sample here was peripheral blood, taken 360 days after TCRalphabeta/CD19-depleted stem cell transplant. The sequence was collected from a female patient aged 2 to 10 who had a stem cell transplant for Fanconi anemia, so the T cells may come from the graft donor. The CDR3 is CSARESFSNQPQHF. The DNA sequence reads TGCAGTGCTAGAGAGAGTTTCAGCAATCAGCCCCAGCATTTT.